This TCR beta chain was recovered during a study of cytomegalovirus exposure and HLA in healthy donors. Study results and caveats: The study carried out a later analysis of TCR beta sequences. It associated some 15,000 of them with specific HLA alleles at a false discovery rate of 0.05.

CDR1 and CDR2 from the germline V gene are SGHTA and FQGNSA. With 3 bases clipped from V and 0 bases from J, the junction kept 1 base outside the gene matches. The CDR3 has 15 amino acids. 13 Jbeta primers and 60 Vbeta primers were used for the PCR. The authors' processing: It was a later analysis that counted about 80 million unique TCR beta chains, of which approximately 9.9 million were shared. TCRdb's table, derived via immunoSEQ multiplex PCR, lists solely in-frame clones and lacks some. The V and J calls and the clone size are those of that table, but D and trimming were determined from the DNA. Altogether more than 85,000 clones are present, less than 65% being singletons, with the ten largest covering roughly 6%. Worth noting for this clone: Its antigen is unidentified.

Sequencing was carried out using PBMCs. This sequence was found in a young woman in good health and CMV-seronegative. The chain employs TRBV7-2 and TRBJ1-3; TRBD1 aligns across 8 bases. CDR3 DNA sequence: TGTGCCAGCAGCTTGGACAGGGTCTCTGGAAACACCATATATTTT. This encodes CASSLDRVSGNTIYF.